The 27 T cell receptor beta chains reported below all come from one sample, sequenced in a study of blood T cell repertoires in COVID-19. Assay used: immunoSEQ multiplex PCR; TCRdb lists only in-frame clones, some missing. The sample yields tens of thousands of clones, over 75% seen once. What was sequenced was peripheral blood. The receptors originated from a man between 65 and 79 years old with acute or convalescent COVID-19.

This chain connects TRBV5-1 to TRBJ2-7, with TRBD1 as a possible D gene (8 bases). CDR3 length: 14 residues. Germline V CDR1 and CDR2: SGHRS, YFSETQ. Trimming removed 4 bases at V and 4 bases at J, with 15 bases between. The chain's CDR3 is CASSADRGGYEQYF. The CDR3 DNA follows: TGCGCCAGCAGCGCCGACAGGGGAGGGTACGAGCAGTACTTC.

This clone was counted between two and nine times. J is TRBJ1-1 and V is TRBV7-8; D perhaps matches TRBD1 (6 bases). CDR3 size: 13 residues. Trimming stripped 5 bases from V and 1 base from J, with 8 bases between. Germline CDR1 is SGHVS and CDR2 is FQNEAQ. In DNA, the CDR3 is TGTGCCAGCAGCCGACAGGCGAACACTGAAGCTTTCTTT. Translated, it gives CASSRQANTEAFF.

The chain has TRBV19 and TRBJ1-1, with D possibly being TRBD1 (5 bases). The CDR3 contains 14 residues. CDR1 and CDR2 (germline): LNHDA, SQIVND (reference sequence). Trimming pared 6 bases from V and 3 bases from J, leaving 14 bases between. CDR3 in DNA: TGTGCCAGTAGACCCAGGGTGGACGACACTGAAGCTTTCTTT. This gives the protein CASRPRVDDTEAFF.

The genes are TRBV10-1 and TRBJ1-3; no definite D call. V was shortened by 9 bases and J by 0 bases, with 12 bases between the two germline ends. The CDR3 has 14 residues. Germline assignment: CDR1 WNHNN and CDR2 SYGVQD (reference sequence). The CDR3 nucleotides are TGCGCCAGTCGGGGATTTTCCTCTGGAAACACCATATATTTT. Amino acids: CASRGFSSGNTIYF.

V gene TRBV4-1 combines with J gene TRBJ2-3; 10 bases map to TRBD2. V gave up 1 base and J gave up 0 bases; unmatched junction bases: 4. Germline CDR1 MGHRA, CDR2 YSYEKL. This CDR3 is 17 amino acids long. CDR3: CASSQALAGPSTDTQYF. The CDR3 DNA sequence: TGCGCCAGCAGCCAAGCACTAGCGGGACCTAGCACAGATACGCAGTATTTT.

This chain joins TRBV27 and TRBJ1-6; 7 nucleotides align to TRBD1. With V trimmed by 1 base and J by 7 bases, 7 bases remained unmatched. The CDR3 is made up of 16 amino acids. Germline CDR1 reads MNHEY; CDR2 reads SMNVEV (reference sequence). CDR3 loop: CASSLFTGTDNSPLHF. The CDR3 DNA follows: TGTGCCAGCAGTTTATTCACCGGGACAGACAATTCACCCCTCCACTTT.

This rearrangement joins TRBV19 to TRBJ1-2; no firm D call. Germline V CDR1 and CDR2: LNHDA, SQIVND (reference sequence). The ends were cut back, 6 bases at V and 0 bases at J, with 11 bases in the middle. The CDR3 is made up of 14 amino acids. CDR3 sequence (DNA): TGTGCCAGTAGGCATATTACAGCTAACTATGGCTACACCTTC. Encoded protein: CASRHITANYGYTF.

A few counts support this clone. V gene TRBV28 combines with J gene TRBJ2-1; D perhaps matches TRBD2 (5 bases). This CDR3 spans 10 amino acids. The germline V gene encodes CDR1 MDHEN and CDR2 SYDVKM. The V end lost 7 bases, the J end lost 9 bases, and 7 bases lay between the germline ends. The CDR3 DNA reads TGTGCCAGCACACTAGTTGAGCAGTTCTTC. Its translation: CASTLVEQFF.

This clone was seen once. The chain couples TRBV4-1 to TRBJ2-5; TRBD2 aligns across 10 bases. V lost 3 bases and J lost 3; bases outside the gene matches: 1. The CDR3 sequence is 14 residues long. Germline assignment: CDR1 MGHRA and CDR2 YSYEKL. The CDR3 sequence: CASSQLAGEETQYF. The DNA of the CDR3 is TGCGCCAGCAGCCAGCTAGCGGGAGAAGAGACCCAGTACTTC.

V is TRBV28 and J is TRBJ2-7, with TRBD2 identical over 7 bases. CDR3 length: 14 amino acids. Unmatched junction bases numbered 10, after V lost 5 bases and J lost 6 bases. Germline CDR1 reads MDHEN; CDR2 reads SYDVKM. The CDR3: CASSTRWGGGEQYV. The CDR3 DNA reads TGTGCCAGCAGTACCCGGTGGGGGGGAGGCGAGCAGTACGTC.

The chain is built from TRBV7-2 and TRBJ1-3; weak D call: TRBD1 (6 bases). Trimming stripped 1 base from V and 0 bases from J, with 7 bases between. Germline lookup yields CDR1 SGHTA and CDR2 FQGNSA. This CDR3 spans 15 amino acids. In DNA form, the CDR3 reads TGTGCCAGCAGCTTAGGGACAGCCTCTGGAAACACCATATATTTT. Amino acids: CASSLGTASGNTIYF.

The chain recombines TRBV7-8 with TRBJ2-3; D is undetermined. CDR3 size: 13 residues. Germline assignment: CDR1 SGHVS and CDR2 FQNEAQ. V was clipped by 1 base and J by 6 bases, with 8 bases between them. CDR3 nucleotides: TGTGCCAGCAGCTTAGGCTTAGTGGATACGCAGTATTTT. Translated, it gives CASSLGLVDTQYF. The whole variable domain, filled in from reference TRBV7-8 and TRBJ2-3, reads GAGVSQSPRYKVAKRGQDVALRCDPISGHVSLFWYQQALGQGPEFLTYFQNEAQLDKSGLPSDRFFAERPEGSVSTLKIQRTQQEDSAVYLCASSLGLVDTQYFGPGTRLTVL.

This chain joins TRBV15 and TRBJ1-1, with D possibly being TRBD1 (6 bases). Trimming removed 5 bases at V and 5 bases at J, with 15 bases between. The CDR3 runs 14 residues. Germline assignment: CDR1 LNHNV and CDR2 YYDKDF (reference sequence). In DNA, the CDR3 is TGTGCCACCAGCGCCATAGGGGGGGCGACTGAAGCTTTCTTT. Translating it yields CATSAIGGATEAFF.

The CDR3 is CASSVRNQEETQYF. CDR3 bases: TGCGCCAGCAGCGTGCGGAACCAAGAAGAGACCCAGTACTTC. The J gene is TRBJ2-5, the V gene TRBV5-1, with D unresolved. This CDR3 region has 14 residues. CDR1 is SGHRS and CDR2 is YFSETQ in the germline V gene. Trimming left V 4 bases short and J 3 bases short, with 13 bases between. The entire variable domain, with the rest obtained from reference TRBV5-1 and TRBJ2-5, is as follows: KAGVTQTPRYLIKTRGQQVTLSCSPISGHRSVSWYQQTPGQGLQFLFEYFSETQRNKGNFPGRFSGRQFSNSRSEMNVSTLELGDSALYLCASSVRNQEETQYFGPGTRLLVL.

CDR3 in amino acids: CASSQDRRSADTQYF. CDR3 in DNA: TGCGCCAGCAGCCAAGATCGTCGCAGCGCAGATACGCAGTATTTT. The rearrangement joins TRBV4-3 to TRBJ2-3; D uncertain. This CDR3 is 15 amino acids long. The germline gives CDR1 LGHNA, CDR2 YSLEER. Trimming pared 0 bases from V and 4 bases from J, leaving 11 bases between.

This clone was picked up one time. This chain links TRBV9 with TRBJ2-1; 11 nucleotides line up with TRBD2. Germline V gene sequence: CDR1 SGDLS, CDR2 YYNGEE. The CDR3 is 17 residues long. The J segment lost 6 bases and the V segment lost 2 bases, leaving 10 bases of the junction unmatched. The chain's CDR3 is CASSVSLAGGVSNEQFF. CDR3 sequence (DNA): TGTGCCAGCAGCGTCTCCTTAGCGGGAGGGGTTAGCAATGAGCAGTTCTTC.

The chain joins TRBV7-6 to TRBJ1-6; maybe TRBD1 (5 bases). Germline V gene data show CDR1 as SGHVS and CDR2 as FNYEAQ. The CDR3 totals 15 residues. Trimming took 6 bases from V and 10 from J, leaving 19 bases between them. Here the CDR3 reads CASSLRRGSGSPLHF. Written as DNA, the CDR3 is TGTGCCAGCAGTTTACGTCGGGGGAGCGGATCACCCCTCCACTTT.

Within the sample, this clone is medium-sized. The chain uses TRBV5-4 and TRBJ2-7; 14 nucleotides align to TRBD2. J lost 2 bases, V lost 3 bases, and 7 bases had no gene match. CDR1 SGHNT and CDR2 YYREEE come from the germline V gene (reference sequence). This CDR3 region has 17 residues. The CDR3 sequence: CASSSGTSGSGAYEQYF. In nucleotides, the CDR3 is TGTGCCAGCAGCTCTGGGACTAGCGGGAGTGGGGCCTACGAGCAGTACTTC. Complete variable domain (other parts from reference TRBV5-4 and TRBJ2-7): ETGVTQSPTHLIKTRGQQVTLRCSSQSGHNTVSWYQQALGQGPQFIFQYYREEENGRGNFPPRFSGLQFPNYSSELNVNALELDDSALYLCASSSGTSGSGAYEQYFGPGTRLTVT.

The chain carries TRBV19 and TRBJ2-2; D not resolved. Germline values: CDR1 LNHDA, CDR2 SQIVND (reference sequence). The CDR3 spans 16 residues. The V gene lost 7 bases and the J gene lost 0 bases, with 15 bases spanning the gap. The CDR3 here is CASNEMYSPNTGELFF. In nucleotides, the CDR3 is TGTGCCAGTAACGAAATGTACAGCCCGAACACCGGGGAGCTGTTTTTT. The full variable domain, in which reference TRBV19 and TRBJ2-2 provide the parts outside the CDR3, is DGGITQSPKYLFRKEGQNVTLSCEQNLNHDAMYWYRQDPGQGLRLIYYSQIVNDFQKGDIAEGYSVSREKKESFPLTVTSAQKNPTAFYLCASNEMYSPNTGELFFGEGSRLTVL.

In DNA form, the CDR3 reads TGCGCCAGCAGGGAGGGTAGCTCTGGAAACACCATATATTTT. It yields the protein CASREGSSGNTIYF. The chain is built from TRBV5-1 and TRBJ1-3; D remains unclear. The CDR3 extends over 14 amino acids. V lost 5 bases to trimming and J lost 0 bases, with 9 bases between them. Germline CDR1 reads SGHRS; CDR2 reads YFSETQ.

The rearrangement uses TRBV13 and TRBJ2-5; 7 bases line up with TRBD1. V trimming: 0 bases; J trimming: 5 bases; junction bases outside the gene matches: 0. The CDR3 covers 13 residues. Looked up from germline, CDR1 is PRHDT and CDR2 is FYEKMQ (reference sequence). CDR3 nucleotides: TGTGCCAGCAGCTTAGGCAGGGGGGAGACCCAGTACTTC. The encoded protein is CASSLGRGETQYF.

The chain has TRBV4-3 and TRBJ1-1; TRBD1 matches 7 bases. V dropped 4 bases and J dropped 6; count of bases not matched to a gene: 20. The germline gives CDR1 LGHNA, CDR2 YSLEER. The CDR3 has 18 residues. The CDR3 loop is CASSLYLRGAGGLSEAFF. The CDR3 region has the DNA TGCGCCAGCAGCCTTTACCTGCGGGGCGCAGGGGGTCTGTCTGAAGCTTTCTTT.

The rearrangement links TRBV18 to TRBJ2-6; D remains unclear. Trimming stripped 3 bases from V and 0 bases from J, with 9 bases between. From germline, CDR1 is KGHSH and CDR2 LQKENI. The CDR3 is 16 amino acids. This CDR3 reads CASSPGGSSGANVLTF. The CDR3 coding sequence is TGTGCCAGCTCACCCGGCGGCAGCTCTGGGGCCAACGTCCTGACTTTC. The complete variable domain, with remaining parts taken from reference TRBV18 and TRBJ2-6, reads NAGVMQNPRHLVRRRGQEARLRCSPMKGHSHVYWYRQLPEEGLKFMVYLQKENIIDESGMPKERFSAEFPKEGPSILRIQQVVRGDSAAYFCASSPGGSSGANVLTFGAGSRLTVL.

This chain connects TRBV5-6 to TRBJ1-2, with D tentatively TRBD1 (6 bases). The germline V gene has CDR1 SGHDT and CDR2 YYEEEE. The CDR3 is 16 residues long. Trimming removed 4 bases at V and 2 bases at J, with 18 bases between. CDR3: CASSIPRDRSNYGYTF. The CDR3 region has the DNA TGTGCCAGCAGCATTCCCCGTGACAGGTCCAACTATGGCTACACCTTC.

The V gene is TRBV2, the J gene TRBJ2-7; 8 bases fit TRBD1. This CDR3 spans 12 amino acids. The junction had 5 bases not matched to a gene; V was cut back by 8 bases and J by 5 bases. Germline V CDR1 and CDR2: SNHLY, FYNNEI. The CDR3 spells CASSATGDEQYV. CDR3 nucleotide sequence: TGTGCCAGCTCGGCGACAGGGGACGAGCAGTACGTC.

The chain employs TRBV9 and TRBJ2-3, with D possibly TRBD2 on 6 matching bases. The CDR3 has 15 amino acids. Germline V CDR1 and CDR2: SGDLS, YYNGEE. V lost 2 bases to trimming and J lost 7 bases, with 17 bases between them. The CDR3 DNA sequence: TGTGCCAGCAGCGTTTCGGCCGGGAGTCCATATACGCAGTATTTT. This codes for CASSVSAGSPYTQYF.

V is TRBV5-1 and J is TRBJ2-1, with 15 positions matching TRBD2. The V gene's germline CDR1 is SGHRS and CDR2 YFSETQ. CDR3 length: 15 residues. Trimming took 6 bases from V and 6 from J; bases not matched to a gene: 4. The CDR3 nucleotides read TGCGCCAGCACCGAGGGACTAGCGGGGGGCAATGAGCAGTTCTTC. Its translation is CASTEGLAGGNEQFF. Together with reference TRBV5-1 and TRBJ2-1, the CDR3 gives the full variable domain: KAGVTQTPRYLIKTRGQQVTLSCSPISGHRSVSWYQQTPGQGLQFLFEYFSETQRNKGNFPGRFSGRQFSNSRSEMNVSTLELGDSALYLCASTEGLAGGNEQFFGPGTRLTVL.